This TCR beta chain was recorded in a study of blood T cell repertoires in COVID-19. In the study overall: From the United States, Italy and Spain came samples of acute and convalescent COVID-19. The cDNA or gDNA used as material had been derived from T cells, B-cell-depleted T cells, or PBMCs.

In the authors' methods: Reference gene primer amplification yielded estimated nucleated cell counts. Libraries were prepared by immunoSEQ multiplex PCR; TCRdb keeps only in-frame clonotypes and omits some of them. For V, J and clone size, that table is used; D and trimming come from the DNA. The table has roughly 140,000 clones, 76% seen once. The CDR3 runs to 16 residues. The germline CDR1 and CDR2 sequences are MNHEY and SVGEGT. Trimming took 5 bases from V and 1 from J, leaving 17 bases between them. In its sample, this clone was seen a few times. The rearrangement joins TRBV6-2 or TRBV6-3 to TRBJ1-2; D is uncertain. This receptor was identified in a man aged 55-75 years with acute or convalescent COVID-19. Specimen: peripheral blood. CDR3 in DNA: TGTGCCAGCAGTAGCGAGTTCATCCCCATTAACTATGGCTACACCTTC. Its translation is CASSSEFIPINYGYTF.